This is a list of T cell receptor beta chains from one sample in a study of blood T cell repertoires in COVID-19. Sequencing used immunoSEQ multiplex PCR; TCRdb keeps in-frame clones, though not all of them. Among a few hundred thousand clones listed, just under 90% were seen once. The sequenced sample was PBMCs or T cells enriched from blood (not recorded which). The source is a man aged 30 to 39 who had recovered from COVID-19. CDR3s include the opening cysteine and the closing phenylalanine or tryptophan. The D gene is left open where the match is weak. Where a row states a size, it is once, few, many or the class of an expanded clone; other rows omit it.

d_call: -; j_call: TRBJ2-1; cdr3_length: 18; v_call: TRBV4-3; clone_size: -; cdr3_nt: TGCGCCAGCAGCCAAGTTAGAATAGCGGTAGACAAAAACAATGAGCAGTTCTTC; cdr3_aa: CASSQVRIAVDKNNEQFF
d_call: TRBD1; j_call: TRBJ2-7; cdr3_length: 15; v_call: TRBV6-5; clone_size: -; cdr3_nt: TGTGCCAGCGTCTTGACCGGGACAGGGCTCTACGAGCAGTACTTC; cdr3_aa: CASVLTGTGLYEQYF
d_call: -; j_call: TRBJ1-6; cdr3_length: 15; v_call: TRBV9; clone_size: -; cdr3_nt: TGTGCCAGCAGCGTAGGGGCAATGGGTAATTCACCCCTCCACTTT; cdr3_aa: CASSVGAMGNSPLHF
d_call: -; j_call: TRBJ1-1; cdr3_length: 14; v_call: TRBV4-3; clone_size: -; cdr3_nt: TGCGCCAGCAGCCAAGTGGGAAGTGGGGCCGAAGCTTTCTTT; cdr3_aa: CASSQVGSGAEAFF
d_call: TRBD2; j_call: TRBJ2-1; cdr3_length: 14; v_call: TRBV2; clone_size: -; cdr3_nt: TGTGCCAGCAGTCGGCGGGGGGAATACAATGAGCAGTTCTTC; cdr3_aa: CASSRRGEYNEQFF
d_call: TRBD2; j_call: TRBJ2-5; cdr3_length: 16; v_call: TRBV7-2; clone_size: -; cdr3_nt: TGTGCCAGCAGCCTCAGCGGGGGAATGTACCAAGAGACCCAGTACTTC; cdr3_aa: CASSLSGGMYQETQYF
d_call: TRBD1; j_call: TRBJ1-2; cdr3_length: 12; v_call: TRBV28; clone_size: -; cdr3_nt: TGTGCCAGCAGTTTAAGCAGGGGGGGCTACACCTTC; cdr3_aa: CASSLSRGGYTF
d_call: TRBD2; j_call: TRBJ2-1; cdr3_length: 18; v_call: TRBV10-3; clone_size: once; cdr3_nt: TGTGCCATCAGTGGGGGACTAGCGGAGCAGAGCTCCTACAATGAGCAGTTCTTC; cdr3_aa: CAISGGLAEQSSYNEQFF
d_call: -; j_call: TRBJ1-5; cdr3_length: 14; v_call: TRBV28; clone_size: few; cdr3_nt: TGTGCCAGCAGTTTGGTTACAGCTAATCAGCCCCAGCATTTT; cdr3_aa: CASSLVTANQPQHF
d_call: -; j_call: TRBJ1-5; cdr3_length: 13; v_call: TRBV4-1; clone_size: -; cdr3_nt: TGCGCCAGCAGTCCGACAGAGAATCAGCCCCAGCATTTT; cdr3_aa: CASSPTENQPQHF
d_call: -; j_call: TRBJ1-5; cdr3_length: 14; v_call: TRBV7-9; clone_size: -; cdr3_nt: TGTGCCAGCAGCTTACCAGGGAACAATCAGCCCCAGCATTTT; cdr3_aa: CASSLPGNNQPQHF
d_call: -; j_call: TRBJ1-1; cdr3_length: 15; v_call: TRBV28; clone_size: once; cdr3_nt: TGTGCCAGCAGTACCTCTAGGGGAATGAGCCCTGAAGCTTTCTTT; cdr3_aa: CASSTSRGMSPEAFF
d_call: TRBD2; j_call: TRBJ2-3; cdr3_length: 15; v_call: TRBV19; clone_size: -; cdr3_nt: TGTGCCAGTAACATAGCGGGAGTGGGCACAGATACGCAGTATTTT; cdr3_aa: CASNIAGVGTDTQYF
d_call: TRBD2; j_call: TRBJ2-5; cdr3_length: 15; v_call: TRBV5-1; clone_size: few; cdr3_nt: TGCGCCAGCTCAATGAGCGGGGGGGTTTCAGAGACCCAGTACTTC; cdr3_aa: CASSMSGGVSETQYF
d_call: -; j_call: TRBJ2-2; cdr3_length: 16; v_call: TRBV9; clone_size: -; cdr3_nt: TGTGCCAGCAGCACATCTTCCGGGACTCACACCGGGGAGCTGTTTTTT; cdr3_aa: CASSTSSGTHTGELFF
d_call: -; j_call: TRBJ2-2; cdr3_length: 15; v_call: TRBV30; clone_size: once; cdr3_nt: TGTGCCTGGAGGGGTGAAGGACAGATCACCGGGGAGCTGTTTTTT; cdr3_aa: CAWRGEGQITGELFF
d_call: TRBD2; j_call: TRBJ2-3; cdr3_length: 15; v_call: TRBV6-2/TRBV6-3; clone_size: -; cdr3_nt: TGTGCCAGCAGCCTGAGCGGGGGGGCCGCGGGTACGCAGTATTTT; cdr3_aa: CASSLSGGAAGTQYF
d_call: -; j_call: TRBJ2-5; cdr3_length: 13; v_call: TRBV10-3; clone_size: -; cdr3_nt: TGTGCCATCACCACAGGAGACCAAGAGACCCAGTACTTC; cdr3_aa: CAITTGDQETQYF
d_call: -; j_call: TRBJ2-6; cdr3_length: 17; v_call: TRBV27; clone_size: many; cdr3_nt: TGTGCCAGCAGTTATACCGGGAGTAGCTCTGGGGCCAACGTCCTGACTTTC; cdr3_aa: CASSYTGSSSGANVLTF
d_call: -; j_call: TRBJ2-2; cdr3_length: 14; v_call: TRBV10-2; clone_size: -; cdr3_nt: TGCGCCAGCATCGACACTTTGGTGACCGGGGAGCTGTTTTTT; cdr3_aa: CASIDTLVTGELFF
d_call: -; j_call: TRBJ2-1; cdr3_length: 10; v_call: TRBV20-1; clone_size: -; cdr3_nt: TGCAGTGCTTTCGGGGGGCAACAGTTCTTC; cdr3_aa: CSAFGGQQFF
d_call: TRBD1; j_call: TRBJ2-3; cdr3_length: 16; v_call: TRBV15; clone_size: -; cdr3_nt: TGTGCCACCAGCAGAAGACAGGGGGCGCTGGGGGATACGCAGTATTTT; cdr3_aa: CATSRRQGALGDTQYF
d_call: TRBD2; j_call: TRBJ2-1; cdr3_length: 15; v_call: TRBV3-1/TRBV3-2; clone_size: -; cdr3_nt: TGTGCCAGCAGCCAACAAGCGGGAGCCTACAATGAGCAGTTCTTC; cdr3_aa: CASSQQAGAYNEQFF
d_call: TRBD2; j_call: TRBJ2-7; cdr3_length: 13; v_call: TRBV30; clone_size: -; cdr3_nt: TGTGCCTGGATGCCTAGCGGGAGTAGCGAGCAGTACTTC; cdr3_aa: CAWMPSGSSEQYF
d_call: -; j_call: TRBJ1-2; cdr3_length: 14; v_call: TRBV28; clone_size: -; cdr3_nt: TGTGCCAGCAGTTTATGGGCAGAAAACTATGGCTACACCTTC; cdr3_aa: CASSLWAENYGYTF
d_call: TRBD1; j_call: TRBJ1-5; cdr3_length: 23; v_call: TRBV9; clone_size: few; cdr3_nt: TGTGCCAGCAGCGTAGAGCCCACTAGGACAGGGGGCATGGCGTATTCTAGCAATCAGCCCCAGCATTTT; cdr3_aa: CASSVEPTRTGGMAYSSNQPQHF
d_call: TRBD1; j_call: TRBJ1-2; cdr3_length: 15; v_call: TRBV10-2; clone_size: -; cdr3_nt: TGCGCCAGCAGTGAAGGACAGGGGGCTGGGTATGGCTACACCTTC; cdr3_aa: CASSEGQGAGYGYTF
d_call: TRBD1; j_call: TRBJ2-6; cdr3_length: 17; v_call: TRBV7-9; clone_size: -; cdr3_nt: TGTGCCAGCAGCTCAGGGACAGGGACCCCTGGGGCCAACGTCCTGACTTTC; cdr3_aa: CASSSGTGTPGANVLTF
d_call: TRBD2; j_call: TRBJ2-1; cdr3_length: 16; v_call: TRBV11-3; clone_size: -; cdr3_nt: TGTGCCAGCAGCACTGGGACTAGCGGGGGGTACAATGAGCAGTTCTTC; cdr3_aa: CASSTGTSGGYNEQFF
d_call: -; j_call: TRBJ2-3; cdr3_length: 15; v_call: TRBV3-1/TRBV3-2; clone_size: -; cdr3_nt: TGTGCCAGCAGCCAAGATCTCCCGGTCACAGATACGCAGTATTTT; cdr3_aa: CASSQDLPVTDTQYF
d_call: -; j_call: TRBJ2-1; cdr3_length: 13; v_call: TRBV11-3; clone_size: -; cdr3_nt: TGTGCCAGCAGCGAGGGGGCCTACAATGAGCAGTTCTTC; cdr3_aa: CASSEGAYNEQFF
d_call: -; j_call: TRBJ1-2; cdr3_length: 14; v_call: TRBV7-9; clone_size: -; cdr3_nt: TGTGCCAGCAGCCCAGGGTTTACCGGCTATGGCTACACCTTC; cdr3_aa: CASSPGFTGYGYTF
d_call: TRBD1; j_call: TRBJ1-2; cdr3_length: 13; v_call: TRBV12-3/TRBV12-4; clone_size: -; cdr3_nt: TGTGCCAGCAGCCACAGGGGGCCTGGGGGCTACACCTTC; cdr3_aa: CASSHRGPGGYTF
d_call: TRBD2; j_call: TRBJ2-7; cdr3_length: 17; v_call: TRBV5-4; clone_size: -; cdr3_nt: TGTGCCAGCAGCTTGGGTCTAGCGGGGGGAAAAACCTACGAGCAGTACTTC; cdr3_aa: CASSLGLAGGKTYEQYF
d_call: TRBD2; j_call: TRBJ2-4; cdr3_length: 19; v_call: TRBV28; clone_size: -; cdr3_nt: TGTGCCAGCAGTTACCCCCGACTAGCGGGAGATTTAGCCAAAAACATTCAGTACTTC; cdr3_aa: CASSYPRLAGDLAKNIQYF
d_call: TRBD2; j_call: TRBJ2-3; cdr3_length: 16; v_call: TRBV19; clone_size: -; cdr3_nt: TGTGCCAGTAGCACCCCGGGACTAGCGGCCACAGATACGCAGTATTTT; cdr3_aa: CASSTPGLAATDTQYF
d_call: -; j_call: TRBJ1-5; cdr3_length: 14; v_call: TRBV6-2/TRBV6-3; clone_size: -; cdr3_nt: TGTGCCAGCAGTTACCCCGGACAGCGGCAGCCCCAGCATTTT; cdr3_aa: CASSYPGQRQPQHF
d_call: -; j_call: TRBJ2-7; cdr3_length: 15; v_call: TRBV19; clone_size: -; cdr3_nt: TGTGCCAGTTCTCTTACGGACAGCGGGAACTACGAGCAGTACTTC; cdr3_aa: CASSLTDSGNYEQYF
d_call: -; j_call: TRBJ1-5; cdr3_length: 13; v_call: TRBV30; clone_size: -; cdr3_nt: TGTGCCTGGAGTGGCGGGACGGAGCAGCCCCAGCATTTT; cdr3_aa: CAWSGGTEQPQHF
d_call: TRBD2; j_call: TRBJ2-3; cdr3_length: 14; v_call: TRBV7-2; clone_size: -; cdr3_nt: TGTGCCAGCAGCTTAGGGGGGGGGAGAGATACGCAGTATTTT; cdr3_aa: CASSLGGGRDTQYF
d_call: TRBD1; j_call: TRBJ2-7; cdr3_length: 15; v_call: TRBV7-9; clone_size: -; cdr3_nt: TGTGCCAGCAGCTTAAGCGCGACAGGGTCCTACGAGCAGTACTTC; cdr3_aa: CASSLSATGSYEQYF
d_call: -; j_call: TRBJ1-2; cdr3_length: 14; v_call: TRBV30; clone_size: -; cdr3_nt: TGTGCCTGGAGTGTCGGTGAGGGAAACTATGGCTACACCTTC; cdr3_aa: CAWSVGEGNYGYTF